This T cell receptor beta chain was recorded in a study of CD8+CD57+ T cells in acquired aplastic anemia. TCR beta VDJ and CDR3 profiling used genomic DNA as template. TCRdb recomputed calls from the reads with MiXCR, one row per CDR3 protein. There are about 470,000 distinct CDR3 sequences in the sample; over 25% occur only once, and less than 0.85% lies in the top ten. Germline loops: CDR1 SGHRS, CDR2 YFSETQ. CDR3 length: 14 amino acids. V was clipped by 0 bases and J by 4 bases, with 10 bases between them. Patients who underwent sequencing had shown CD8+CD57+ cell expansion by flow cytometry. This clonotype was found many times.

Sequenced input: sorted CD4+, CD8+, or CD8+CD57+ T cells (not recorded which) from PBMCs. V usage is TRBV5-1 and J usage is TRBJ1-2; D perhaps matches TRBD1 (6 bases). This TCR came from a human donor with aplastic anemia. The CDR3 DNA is TGCGCCAGCAGCTTGGAAGGGGGGGCCTATGGCTACACCTTC. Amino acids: CASSLEGGAYGYTF.